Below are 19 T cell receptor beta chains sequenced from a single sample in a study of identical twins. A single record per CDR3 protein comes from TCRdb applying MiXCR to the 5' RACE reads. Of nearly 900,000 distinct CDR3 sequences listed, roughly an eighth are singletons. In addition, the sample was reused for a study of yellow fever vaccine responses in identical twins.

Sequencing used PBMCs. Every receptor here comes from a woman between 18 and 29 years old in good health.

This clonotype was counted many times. The CDR3 sequence is CASSPRGTNTEAFF. The CDR3 nucleotides read TGTGCCAGCTCACCACGAGGGACGAACACTGAAGCTTTCTTT. The rearrangement links TRBV18 to TRBJ1-1; possible D gene TRBD1, 5 bases. V lost 1 base and J 1 base, leaving 7 bases between the germline ends. The CDR3 totals 14 residues. Germline CDR1 reads KGHSH; CDR2 reads LQKENI.

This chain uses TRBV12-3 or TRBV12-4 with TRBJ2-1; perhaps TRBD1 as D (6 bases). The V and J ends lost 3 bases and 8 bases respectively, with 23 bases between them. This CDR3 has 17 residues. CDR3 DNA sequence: TGTGCCAGCAGTTTCGGGGACACCCAGCCCGGTTTCGATGAGCAGTTCTTC. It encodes CASSFGDTQPGFDEQFF.

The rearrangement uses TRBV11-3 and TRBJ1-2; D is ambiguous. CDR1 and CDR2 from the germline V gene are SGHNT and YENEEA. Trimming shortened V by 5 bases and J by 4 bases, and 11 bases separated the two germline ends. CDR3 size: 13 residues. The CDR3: CASSTTNIYGYTF. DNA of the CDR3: TGTGCCAGCAGCACCACAAACATCTATGGCTACACCTTC.

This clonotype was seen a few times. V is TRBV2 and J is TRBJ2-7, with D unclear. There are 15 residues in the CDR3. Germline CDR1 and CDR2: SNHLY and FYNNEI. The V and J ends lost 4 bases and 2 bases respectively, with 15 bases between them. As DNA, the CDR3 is TGTGCCAGCAGTGCGGGCAGAACCCTTGCCTACGAGCAGTACTTC. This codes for CASSAGRTLAYEQYF. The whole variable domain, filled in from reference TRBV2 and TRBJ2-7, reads EPEVTQTPSHQVTQMGQEVILRCVPISNHLYFYWYRQILGQKVEFLVSFYNNEISEKSEIFDDQFSVERPDGSNFTLKIRSTKLEDSAMYFCASSAGRTLAYEQYFGPGTRLTVT.

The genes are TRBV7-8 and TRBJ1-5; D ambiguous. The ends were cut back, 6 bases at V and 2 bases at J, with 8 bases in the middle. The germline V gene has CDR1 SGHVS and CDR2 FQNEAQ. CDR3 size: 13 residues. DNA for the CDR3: TGTGCCAGCAGGGCACAAGGCAATCAGCCCCAGCATTTT. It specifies CASRAQGNQPQHF.

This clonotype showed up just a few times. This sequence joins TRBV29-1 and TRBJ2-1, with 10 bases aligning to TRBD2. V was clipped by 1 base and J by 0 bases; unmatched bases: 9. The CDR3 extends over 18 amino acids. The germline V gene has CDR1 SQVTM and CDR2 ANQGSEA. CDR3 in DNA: TGCAGCGTTGAAGGACTAGCGGGCCCCTACCTCTCCTACAATGAGCAGTTCTTC. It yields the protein CSVEGLAGPYLSYNEQFF.

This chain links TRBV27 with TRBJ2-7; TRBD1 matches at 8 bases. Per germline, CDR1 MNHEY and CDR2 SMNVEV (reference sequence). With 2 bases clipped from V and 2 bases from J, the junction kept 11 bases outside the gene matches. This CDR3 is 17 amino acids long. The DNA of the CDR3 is TGTGCCAGCAGTTTACTAAGAACAGGGGGAGTTCCCTACGAGCAGTACTTC. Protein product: CASSLLRTGGVPYEQYF.

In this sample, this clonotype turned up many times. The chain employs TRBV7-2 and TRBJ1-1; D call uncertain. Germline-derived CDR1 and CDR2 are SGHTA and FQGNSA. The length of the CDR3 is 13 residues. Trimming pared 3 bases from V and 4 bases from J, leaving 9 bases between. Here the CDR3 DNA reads TGTGCCAGCAGCTTGGGTGAGATCACTGAAGCTTTCTTT. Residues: CASSLGEITEAFF.

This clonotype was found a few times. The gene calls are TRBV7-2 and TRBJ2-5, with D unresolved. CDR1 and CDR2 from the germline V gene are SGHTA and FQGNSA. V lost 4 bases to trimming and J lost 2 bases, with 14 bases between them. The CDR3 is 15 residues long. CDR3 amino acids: CASSSVIGEQETQYF. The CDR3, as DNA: TGTGCCAGCAGCTCTGTGATAGGAGAACAAGAGACCCAGTACTTC.

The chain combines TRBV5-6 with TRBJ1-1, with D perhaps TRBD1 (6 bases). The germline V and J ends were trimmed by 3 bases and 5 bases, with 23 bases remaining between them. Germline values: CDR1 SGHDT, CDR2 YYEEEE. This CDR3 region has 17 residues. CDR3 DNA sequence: TGTGCCAGCAGCTGGAGGACAGCCTCAGGGGTTTATACTGAAGCTTTCTTT. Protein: CASSWRTASGVYTEAFF.

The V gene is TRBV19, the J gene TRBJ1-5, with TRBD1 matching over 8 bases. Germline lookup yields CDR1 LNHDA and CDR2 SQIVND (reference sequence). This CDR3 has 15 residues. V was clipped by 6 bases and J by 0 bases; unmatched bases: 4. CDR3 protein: CASSGQGYSNQPQHF. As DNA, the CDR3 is TGTGCCAGTAGCGGACAGGGCTATAGCAATCAGCCCCAGCATTTT. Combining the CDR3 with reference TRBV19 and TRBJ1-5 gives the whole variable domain DGGITQSPKYLFRKEGQNVTLSCEQNLNHDAMYWYRQDPGQGLRLIYYSQIVNDFQKGDIAEGYSVSREKKESFPLTVTSAQKNPTAFYLCASSGQGYSNQPQHFGDGTRLSIL.

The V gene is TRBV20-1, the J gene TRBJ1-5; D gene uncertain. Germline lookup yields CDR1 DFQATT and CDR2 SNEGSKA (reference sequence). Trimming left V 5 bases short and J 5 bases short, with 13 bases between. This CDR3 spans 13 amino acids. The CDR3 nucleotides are TGCAGTGCTCGGGAGAGGCTAGATCAGCCCCAGCATTTT. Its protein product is CSARERLDQPQHF.

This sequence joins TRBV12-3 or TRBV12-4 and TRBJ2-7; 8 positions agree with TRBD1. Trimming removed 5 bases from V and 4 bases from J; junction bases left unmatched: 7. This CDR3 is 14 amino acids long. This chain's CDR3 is CASSAPGGRYEQYF. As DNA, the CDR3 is TGTGCCAGCAGTGCCCCAGGGGGCAGATACGAGCAGTACTTC.

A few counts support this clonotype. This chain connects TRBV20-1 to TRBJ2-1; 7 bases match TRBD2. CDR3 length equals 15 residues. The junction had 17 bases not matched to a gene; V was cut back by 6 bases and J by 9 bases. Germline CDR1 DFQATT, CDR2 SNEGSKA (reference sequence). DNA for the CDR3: TGCAGTGCGGAACTGGGATTGGCGGGAGCAGGTGAGCAGTTCTTC. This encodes CSAELGLAGAGEQFF.

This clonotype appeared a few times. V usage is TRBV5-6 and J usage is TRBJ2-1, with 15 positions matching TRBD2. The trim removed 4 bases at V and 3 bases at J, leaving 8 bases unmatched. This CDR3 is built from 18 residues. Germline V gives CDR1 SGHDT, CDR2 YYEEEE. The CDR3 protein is CASSRTSGRASLYNEQFF. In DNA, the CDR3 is TGTGCCAGCAGCCGGACTAGCGGGAGGGCGTCCCTCTACAATGAGCAGTTCTTC.

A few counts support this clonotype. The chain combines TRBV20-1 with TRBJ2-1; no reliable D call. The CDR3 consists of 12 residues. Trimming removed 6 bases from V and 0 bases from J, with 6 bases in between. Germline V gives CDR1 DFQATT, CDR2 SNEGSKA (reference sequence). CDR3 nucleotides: TGCAGTGCCAAAAGCTCCTACAATGAGCAGTTCTTC. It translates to CSAKSSYNEQFF.

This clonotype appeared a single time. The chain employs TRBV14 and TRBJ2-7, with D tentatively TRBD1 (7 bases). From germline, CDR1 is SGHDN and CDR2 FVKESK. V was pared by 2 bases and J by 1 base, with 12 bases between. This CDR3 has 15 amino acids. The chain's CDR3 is CASSQLAGQSYEQYF. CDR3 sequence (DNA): TGTGCCAGCAGCCAACTGGCGGGACAGTCCTACGAGCAGTACTTC.

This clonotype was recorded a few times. The CDR3 DNA reads as TGCGCCAGCAGTGTAAGGGTGGGGGGGTACGAGCAGTACGTC. Protein: CASSVRVGGYEQYV. This chain uses TRBV10-2 with TRBJ2-7; 7 bases are a match to TRBD2. J was trimmed by 4 bases and V by 4 bases; bases with no gene match: 7. The CDR3 covers 14 residues. Germline CDR1 reads WSHSY; CDR2 reads SAAADI.

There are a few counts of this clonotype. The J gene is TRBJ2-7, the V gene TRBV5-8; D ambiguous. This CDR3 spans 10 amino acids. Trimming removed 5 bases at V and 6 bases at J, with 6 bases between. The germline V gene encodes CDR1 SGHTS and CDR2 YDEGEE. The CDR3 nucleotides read TGTGCCAGCAGTTCAGCCGAGCAGTACTTC. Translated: CASSSAEQYF.